A selection of T cell receptor beta chains follows, all from one sample in a study of T-cell memory formation after mild COVID-19. TCRdb re-called the 5' RACE reads with MiXCR, one entry per CDR3 protein. This sample has under 90,000 distinct CDR3 sequences, with 14% found just once. The specimen sequenced was PBMCs or a T cell subset sorted from them (not recorded which). All receptors come from an adult woman who had mild COVID-19 (a few samples of this study predate the infection). Cell type and time point are not known. The CDR3 runs from the conserved cysteine through the conserved F or W. A D gene is named only where the DNA matches it firmly. Clone size is shown for a subset of rows, as once, few, many or a class of expanded clone.

TRBV24-1	13	few	TRBJ2-3	NA	TGTGCCACCAGTGTTGGAAATCGAGATACGCAGTATTTT	CATSVGNRDTQYF
TRBV7-3	15	many	TRBJ2-1	NA	TGTGCCAGCAGCTTAGGGGAACTAGGCTACAATGAGCAGTTCTTC	CASSLGELGYNEQFF
TRBV30	13	few	TRBJ1-1	NA	TGTGCCTGGAGCTTTTCCATGAACACTGAAGCTTTCTTT	CAWSFSMNTEAFF
TRBV5-6	15	NA	TRBJ2-1	TRBD2	TGTGCCAGCAGCTTGGCGGCGGGGGGGCCCTATGAGCAGTTCTTC	CASSLAAGGPYEQFF
TRBV4-2	15	many	TRBJ2-1	TRBD1	TGTGCCAGCAGCCAAGCTCCGGGACAGGGCAATGAGCAGTTCTTC	CASSQAPGQGNEQFF
TRBV7-8	12	NA	TRBJ2-7	NA	TGTGCCGTTGGGCGCAGGGGCTACGAGCAGTACTTC	CAVGRRGYEQYF
TRBV19	15	NA	TRBJ1-2	NA	TGTGCCAGTAGTATAGGACCACAGGGCACCTATGGCTACACCTTC	CASSIGPQGTYGYTF
TRBV4-3	16	many	TRBJ2-7	TRBD1	TGCGCCAGCAGCCAAGATACGGGACAGGCCACCTACGAGCAGTACTTC	CASSQDTGQATYEQYF
TRBV7-2	19	many	TRBJ2-1	NA	TGTGCCAGCAGCTCCTACCACCACTCTACAGGATTGAGGGTCAATGAGCAGTTCTTC	CASSSYHHSTGLRVNEQFF
TRBV9	15	medium-sized	TRBJ1-2	NA	TGTGCCAGCAGCACACTGACTGGAAGTGACTATGGCTACACCTTC	CASSTLTGSDYGYTF
TRBV4-1	14	few	TRBJ2-1	NA	TGCGCCAGCGGGGGGCGAGCGGGCAACAATGAGCAGTTCTTC	CASGGRAGNNEQFF
TRBV12-3/TRBV12-4	15	NA	TRBJ2-3	TRBD2	TGTGCCAGCAGTTTTTTTGCGGGGGGGACAGATACGCAGTATTTT	CASSFFAGGTDTQYF
TRBV27	19	few	TRBJ2-2	TRBD2	TGTGCCAGCAGTTTTGGGACAGCCGGGACTAGCGGGAGAGCCGGGGAGCTGTTTTTT	CASSFGTAGTSGRAGELFF
TRBV6-1	13	few	TRBJ1-2	NA	TGTGCCATCAGACCCGGCGGTCTATGGGGCTACACCTTC	CAIRPGGLWGYTF
TRBV9	14	NA	TRBJ2-3	TRBD1	TGTGCCAGCAGCAGAGGGACAGTTCCCGATACGCAGTATTTT	CASSRGTVPDTQYF
TRBV7-8	15	NA	TRBJ2-1	TRBD2	TGTGCCAGCAGCGACCGGACTAGCGGCCACAATGAGCAGTTCTTC	CASSDRTSGHNEQFF
TRBV11-3	18	NA	TRBJ2-1	TRBD2	TGTGCCAGCAGCTTAGGGGTGACTAGCGGGAGGGTCTACAATGAGCAGTTCTTC	CASSLGVTSGRVYNEQFF
TRBV12-3/TRBV12-4	16	few	TRBJ2-3	NA	TGTGCCAGCAGTCTTCCCCGGGTAGCTAGCACAGATACGCAGTATTTT	CASSLPRVASTDTQYF
TRBV10-3	15	many	TRBJ2-7	NA	TGTGCCATCAGTGAGTCTGTGGGGGCTCTCTACGAGCAGTACTTC	CAISESVGALYEQYF
TRBV15	14	few	TRBJ1-2	NA	TGTGCCACCAGCGAGGGGGACGGTAACTATGGCTACACCTTC	CATSEGDGNYGYTF
TRBV11-2	17	NA	TRBJ1-1	TRBD1	TGTGCCAGCAGCTTCGTCCCGGGACAGGGAACATTCACTGAAGCTTTCTTT	CASSFVPGQGTFTEAFF
TRBV6-5	13	NA	TRBJ2-7	NA	TGTGCCAGCAGTTATAACCGGGGGTACGAGCAGTACTTC	CASSYNRGYEQYF
TRBV5-1	16	few	TRBJ1-1	NA	TGCGCCAGCAGCTTTTCCCTGCAGGGCGGCGACACTGAAGCTTTCTTT	CASSFSLQGGDTEAFF
TRBV30	13	NA	TRBJ2-4	NA	TGTGCCTGGAGTGGATATTCAGGGGACATTCAGTACTTC	CAWSGYSGDIQYF
TRBV7-9	16	NA	TRBJ1-1	TRBD1	TGTGCCAGCAGCCCGCAGGACAGGGCCATGAACACTGAAGCTTTCTTT	CASSPQDRAMNTEAFF
TRBV5-4	16	few	TRBJ2-1	NA	TGTGCCAGCAGCCCGGTGGAGGGGGCTAAGAACAATGAGCAGTTCTTC	CASSPVEGAKNNEQFF
TRBV10-3	13	few	TRBJ2-2	NA	TGTGCCATCAGTCTGGGGAACACCGGGGAGCTGTTTTTT	CAISLGNTGELFF
TRBV7-7	13	many	TRBJ2-7	TRBD1	TGTGCTAGCAGCCCAGAGGACAGGGTAGAGCAGTACTTC	CASSPEDRVEQYF
TRBV4-1	13	NA	TRBJ1-2	NA	TGCGCCAGCAGCCAGGGGACGGGGGATGGCTACACCTTC	CASSQGTGDGYTF
TRBV30	13	NA	TRBJ1-2	NA	TGTGCCTGGAGTGGAGGGAAGAGGAATGGCTACACCTTC	CAWSGGKRNGYTF
TRBV6-4	15	NA	TRBJ2-1	TRBD2	TGTGCCAGCAGTTATGCTAGCGGGGGTCAGAATGAGCAGTTCTTC	CASSYASGGQNEQFF
TRBV29-1	13	many	TRBJ2-7	TRBD1	TGCAGCGTTGAAGGCAGGGGGCCCTACGAGCAGTACTTC	CSVEGRGPYEQYF